This TCR beta chain appears in the sequencing data of a study of response to subunit inactivated influenza vaccine. Notes on the study in general: Seasonal influenza vaccination, on each occasion, was suggested by the authors to recruit few new T cells.

TCRdb recomputed calls from the RT-PCR reads with MiXCR, one row per CDR3 protein. The repertoire holds about 300,000 distinct CDR3 sequences, with about a fifth as singletons. With 0 bases clipped from V and 7 bases from J, the junction kept 2 bases outside the gene matches. Per germline, CDR1 SGHRS and CDR2 YFSETQ. The CDR3 sequence is 15 residues long. To note about this clonotype: Its specificity is not known.

The TCR comes from a man aged 45 to 70 who received an inactivated influenza vaccine. The starting material was PBMCs from blood, obtained less than 22 months after vaccination. The rearrangement joins TRBV5-1 to TRBJ1-4; 11 bases line up with TRBD1. The CDR3: CASSLVGTGGEKLFF. DNA of the CDR3: TGCGCCAGCAGCTTGGTTGGGACAGGGGGTGAAAAACTGTTTTTT.